These 10 T cell receptor beta chains were sequenced from one sample in a study of blood T cells in healthy people across ages (dated by TCRdb to 2014 to 2015). Libraries came from 5' RACE. The sample was run on an Illumina HiSeq 2500. The second PCR ran for roughly 6 to 11 cycles and used a J-beta primer mix along with a sample-barcoded 5' primer. Starting from the raw public reads, TCRdb applied fastp trimming at Q25, assembled clones with MiXCR and retained in-frame beta chains. Rows matching on CDR3 protein sequence are summarized as one entry with the most common DNA and genes. The sample yields roughly 2 million distinct CDR3 sequences; roughly 52% were counted once. The biggest ten clones account for around 2.1% of the sample. Input material: blood. Source of these receptors: a woman aged 35 to 49 in good health.

This clonotype has only a few counts. V gene TRBV6-6 combines with J gene TRBJ1-2; TRBD1 matches 8 bases. Looked up from germline, CDR1 is MNHNY and CDR2 is SVGAGI (reference sequence). V shed 2 bases and J 3 bases; nucleotides not matched to a gene: 8. This CDR3 has 16 residues. CDR3 region: CASSYETGVNDYGYTF. In DNA, the CDR3 is TGTGCCAGCAGTTACGAGACAGGGGTTAACGACTATGGCTACACCTTC.

This clonotype was found a few times. This chain uses TRBV5-6 with TRBJ2-3; 7 positions agree with TRBD2. Germline loops: CDR1 SGHDT, CDR2 YYEEEE. The CDR3 sequence is 16 residues long. Unmatched junction bases numbered 13, after V lost 6 bases and J lost 3 bases. The CDR3 nucleotides read TGTGCCAGCATCTGGAGGGCTAGCGGCCAGACAGATACGCAGTATTTT. Its protein product is CASIWRASGQTDTQYF.

V gene TRBV4-3 combines with J gene TRBJ2-5, with 14 bases aligning to TRBD2. With 1 base clipped from V and 0 bases from J, the junction kept 4 bases outside the gene matches. The CDR3 is 18 residues long. Germline loops: CDR1 LGHNA, CDR2 YSLEER. The CDR3, as DNA: TGCGCCAGCAGCCAAGGTGGGACTAGCGGGGGAAACCAAGAGACCCAGTACTTC. Its protein product is CASSQGGTSGGNQETQYF.

This clonotype has at least ten counts. One end of the junction does not line up with germline, which may come from a read error. The J gene is TRBJ2-5, the V gene TRBV5-1; D possibly corresponds to TRBD1 (6 bases). Germline V gene lookup returns CDR1 SGHRS and CDR2 YFSETQ. The CDR3 sequence is 14 residues long. CDR3 sequence: CASSSGTPQETQYF. CDR3 coding DNA: TGTGCCAGCAGTTCCGGGACACCCCAAGAGACCCAGTACTTC.

The V call is TRBV6-5, the J call TRBJ2-4; D is undetermined. The J call could be wrong; TRBJ2-5 is a better fit for the DNA end. The germline V gene has CDR1 MNHEY and CDR2 SVGAGI. CDR3 length: 15 residues. The CDR3 region has the DNA TGTGCCAGCAGCTATCTGATCGGACGAAAAGAGACCCAGTACTTC. It encodes CASSYLIGRKETQYF.

This rearrangement joins TRBV2 to TRBJ2-5; D is perhaps TRBD2 (6 bases). This CDR3 is built from 11 residues. The germline CDR1 and CDR2 sequences are SNHLY and FYNNEI. V lost 8 bases to trimming and J lost 3 bases, with 7 bases between them. The CDR3: CASGEEETQYF. CDR3 DNA: TGTGCCAGCGGGGAGGAAGAGACCCAGTACTTC.

This chain uses TRBV27 with TRBJ1-2, with D tentatively TRBD1 (5 bases). The CDR3 loop spans 15 amino acids. CDR1 is MNHEY and CDR2 is SMNVEV in the germline V gene (reference sequence). The V end lost 4 bases, the J end lost 0 bases, and 12 bases lay between the germline ends. This CDR3 reads CASSSRQRANYGYTF. DNA for the CDR3: TGTGCCAGCAGTTCAAGACAGAGAGCTAACTATGGCTACACCTTC.

There are a few counts of this clonotype. The chain joins TRBV20-1 to TRBJ1-6; unclear D gene. Germline V gives CDR1 DFQATT, CDR2 SNEGSKA (reference sequence). The V end lost 1 base, the J end lost 5 bases, and 12 bases lay between the germline ends. CDR3 size: 15 residues. The CDR3 coding sequence is TGCAGTGCTAGAGTGGCGGGGAGCGATAATTCACCCCTCCACTTT. It translates to CSARVAGSDNSPLHF.

This clonotype was recorded a few times. The gene calls are TRBV7-2 and TRBJ2-1; 7 bases are a match to TRBD1. The DNA end is a closer match to TRBJ2-7, so the J assignment may be wrong. Germline V gene lookup returns CDR1 SGHTA and CDR2 FQGNSA. CDR3 length: 16 residues. The CDR3 DNA follows: TGTGCCAGCAGCACCACGGACAGGTTTTCCTACAATGAGCAGTACTTC. Protein sequence: CASSTTDRFSYNEQYF.

This clonotype turned up a few times. The chain carries TRBV20-1 and TRBJ2-6; the D is unclear. Between the trimmed V and J ends, which lost 6 bases and 0 bases, there was a span of 6 bases. The CDR3 is 13 residues long. Per germline, CDR1 DFQATT and CDR2 SNEGSKA (reference sequence). This CDR3 reads CSAVSSGANVLTF. The CDR3, as DNA: TGCAGTGCAGTAAGCTCTGGGGCCAACGTCCTGACTTTC.